This T cell receptor beta chain was sequenced in a study of shared clonotypes between healthy human individuals. Whole-study results and caveats: Non-shared clonotypes were found to have lower generation probabilities than the clonotypes that were shared by all four of the sorted-subset donors. Few donors restricted represented genetic and exposure-history diversity.

As regards this clone: Its antigen is not identified.

The CDR3 spans 16 residues. The V gene end was trimmed by 5 bases and the J gene end by 6 bases; junction bases not matched to a gene: 12. The germline V gene encodes CDR1 SNHLY and CDR2 FYNNEI. Original processing notes: Filtering differed for immunoSEQ, which gave only junction sequences without quality scores. Some clones are missing from TCRdb's copy, which holds only in-frame ones; the method was immunoSEQ multiplex PCR. That table gives V, J and clone size, and the DNA gave D and trimming. Of approximately 1,500,000 clones in the sample, about 96% are singletons; the top ten hold roughly 1.2%. This sequence was found in a man in his thirties or forties in good health. The sample taken for sequencing was naive CD4+ T cells sorted from blood. Indicated subset: CD45RA+ positively selected. The J gene is TRBJ2-3, the V gene TRBV2; 9 bases line up with TRBD1. This chain's CDR3 is CASSNTGTGFRDTQYF. The CDR3 DNA reads TGTGCCAGCAGTAATACCGGGACAGGGTTCAGGGATACGCAGTATTTT.